The next 19 T cell receptor beta chains were all read from a single sample in a study of untreated major depressive disorder. Sequencing used immunoSEQ multiplex PCR; TCRdb keeps in-frame clones, though not all of them. Among 15,000 to 20,000 clones, approximately 87% were seen once, and the ten largest hold about 0.8%. Material: CD4+ T cells from PBMCs. These receptors were obtained from a woman in her thirties in good health.

V is TRBV28 and J is TRBJ2-7; 8 bases map to TRBD1. Looked up from germline, CDR1 is MDHEN and CDR2 is SYDVKM. The V and J ends lost 8 bases and 7 bases, in that order; junction bases with no gene match: 10. The CDR3 covers 13 residues. The CDR3 sequence: CASRGQGRDEQYF. The CDR3 region has the DNA TGTGCCAGCCGTGGACAGGGTCGTGATGAGCAGTACTTC.

The chain links TRBV7-8 to TRBJ2-4, with D perhaps matching TRBD2 (5 bases). V was clipped by 3 bases and J by 1 base, with 7 bases between them. The CDR3 runs 14 residues. CDR1 SGHVS and CDR2 FQNEAQ come from the germline V gene. CDR3 loop: CASSLRVAKNIQYF. The CDR3 nucleotides read TGTGCCAGCAGCTTGCGGGTGGCCAAAAACATTCAGTACTTC.

The V and J genes are TRBV2 and TRBJ1-3; TRBD1 agrees at 7 bases. The ends lost 8 bases at V and 4 bases at J; junction bases unmatched: 5. The CDR3 is made up of 13 amino acids. Germline assignment: CDR1 SNHLY and CDR2 FYNNEI. CDR3 DNA sequence: TGTGCCAGCGGAAGGGGGCCAGGAAACACCATATATTTT. It is translated as CASGRGPGNTIYF.

The V and J genes are TRBV18 and TRBJ2-1; 15 bases agree with TRBD2. This CDR3 comprises 17 residues. Per germline, CDR1 KGHSH and CDR2 LQKENI. With V trimmed by 5 bases and J by 5 bases, 7 bases remained unmatched. CDR3 bases: TGTGCCAGCTCATCGGGACTAGCGGGAGGCCCAGACAATGAGCAGTTCTTC. This codes for CASSSGLAGGPDNEQFF.

The rearrangement joins TRBV6-1 to TRBJ2-7; D unresolved. The germline V gene encodes CDR1 MNHNS and CDR2 SASEGT. The CDR3 loop spans 11 amino acids. Trimming took 2 bases from V and 5 from J, leaving 4 bases between them. The chain's CDR3 is CASSELHEQYF. The CDR3 region has the DNA TGTGCCAGCAGTGAATTGCACGAGCAGTACTTC.

Written as DNA, the CDR3 is TGTGCCAGCAGTGGCCGAGGCAGGGCAGGCCAGCCCCAGCATTTT. This gives the protein CASSGRGRAGQPQHF. The chain employs TRBV2 and TRBJ1-5, with TRBD1 as a possible D gene (5 bases). This CDR3 is 15 amino acids long. The V end lost 4 bases, the J end lost 7 bases, and 17 bases lay between the germline ends. The germline V gene encodes CDR1 SNHLY and CDR2 FYNNEI.

The chain has TRBV27 and TRBJ2-2; 9 positions agree with TRBD2. The CDR3 consists of 16 residues. Germline CDR1 MNHEY, CDR2 SMNVEV (reference sequence). Unmatched junction bases numbered 4, after V lost 0 bases and J lost 5 bases. CDR3 nucleotides: TGTGCCAGCAGTTTATCCCGCGGGAGGGAAACCGGGGAGCTGTTTTTT. Translated: CASSLSRGRETGELFF.

The chain couples TRBV28 to TRBJ2-7; TRBD2 matches at 7 bases. Losses at the gene ends were 6 bases for V and 3 bases for J; bases not matched to a gene: 8. The CDR3 contains 14 residues. Germline CDR1 and CDR2: MDHEN and SYDVKM. The CDR3 coding sequence is TGTGCCAGCAGCCAAGGCGGGAGTTTCTACGAGCAGTACTTC. It codes for CASSQGGSFYEQYF.

This CDR3 is CASSPIQELTYEQYF. The DNA for the CDR3 is TGTGCCAGCTCACCAATCCAAGAGCTTACCTACGAGCAGTACTTC. The chain joins TRBV18 to TRBJ2-7, with D unresolved. Trimming stripped 2 bases from V and 2 bases from J, with 13 bases between. Germline V gene lookup returns CDR1 KGHSH and CDR2 LQKENI. The CDR3 covers 15 residues.

V usage is TRBV5-1 and J usage is TRBJ2-6; 7 nucleotides match TRBD1. After removal of 4 bases from V and 3 bases from J, the junction contained 7 bases not matched to a gene. The CDR3 has 16 residues. CDR1 and CDR2 from the germline V gene are SGHRS and YFSETQ. The CDR3 DNA reads as TGCGCCAGCAGCCAGACAGGGTCGGGTGGGGCCAACGTCCTGACTTTC. Residues: CASSQTGSGGANVLTF.

This chain links TRBV2 with TRBJ2-2; TRBD1 agrees at 9 bases. The V gene end was trimmed by 5 bases and the J gene end by 5 bases; junction bases not matched to a gene: 6. Germline V gene lookup returns CDR1 SNHLY and CDR2 FYNNEI. The CDR3 is made up of 15 amino acids. The CDR3 DNA follows: TGTGCCAGCAGTTCTGGACAGGGGAGGACCGGGGAGCTGTTTTTT. This translates into CASSSGQGRTGELFF.

The V gene is TRBV7-9, the J gene TRBJ2-5; unclear D gene. Germline CDR1 SEHNR, CDR2 FQNEAQ (reference sequence). CDR3 length equals 16 residues. V lost 4 bases to trimming and J lost 5 bases, with 20 bases between them. The CDR3 region is CASSSPLGRGGETQYF. The CDR3 DNA reads TGTGCCAGCAGCTCCCCTTTGGGCCGCGGTGGGGAGACCCAGTACTTC.

CDR3 sequence reads: CASSLADRYTEAFF. Here the CDR3 DNA reads TGCGCCAGCAGCTTAGCCGACAGGTACACTGAAGCTTTCTTT. The J gene is TRBJ1-1, the V gene TRBV5-1, with a possible D match to TRBD1 (6 bases). The CDR3 runs to 14 residues. Deletions cut 2 bases from V and 3 bases from J, with 11 bases between. Germline V CDR1 and CDR2: SGHRS, YFSETQ.

The genes are TRBV7-8 and TRBJ2-2; no clear D gene. Trimming took off 5 bases at V and 0 bases at J, with 16 bases between the two ends. From germline, CDR1 is SGHVS and CDR2 FQNEAQ. The CDR3 sequence is 17 residues long. This chain's CDR3 is CASSISRLRTNTGELFF. The CDR3 nucleotides are TGTGCCAGCAGCATTTCCCGGTTGAGGACGAACACCGGGGAGCTGTTTTTT.

The chain carries TRBV11-2 and TRBJ2-3; 9 bases align to TRBD1. CDR1 and CDR2 (germline): SGHAT, FQNNGV. Trimming at V came to 5 bases and at J to 6 bases, leaving 9 bases not matched to a gene. The CDR3 has 15 residues. The CDR3 DNA reads TGTGCCAGCAGCATCCGGGACAGGGTTTTTGATACGCAGTATTTT. This sequence encodes CASSIRDRVFDTQYF.

V and J are TRBV7-2 and TRBJ1-5; 8 nucleotides line up with TRBD1. J lost 7 bases, V lost 5 bases, and 4 bases had no gene match. Germline loops: CDR1 SGHTA, CDR2 FQGNSA. This CDR3 region has 13 residues. This CDR3 is CASSRTGIQPQHF. In nucleotides, the CDR3 is TGTGCCAGCAGCCGGACAGGGATCCAGCCCCAGCATTTT.

The count of this clone is one. CDR3 loop: CASSLANSAGTEQFF. As DNA, the CDR3 is TGCGCCAGCAGCTTGGCCAATTCGGCAGGGACTGAGCAGTTCTTC. The rearrangement uses TRBV5-1 and TRBJ2-1, with D possibly being TRBD1 or TRBD2 (5 bases each). V was cut by 0 bases and J by 9 bases, with 16 bases left in between. CDR1 is SGHRS, CDR2 YFSETQ, per germline. There are 15 residues in the CDR3.

This chain links TRBV15 with TRBJ1-5; D remains ambiguous. Germline CDR1 reads LNHNV; CDR2 reads YYDKDF (reference sequence). Between the trimmed V and J ends, which lost 1 base and 6 bases, there was a span of 10 bases. The CDR3 totals 14 residues. CDR3 residues: CATSRGGGSQPQHF. The CDR3 DNA reads as TGTGCCACCAGCAGAGGGGGTGGGAGTCAGCCCCAGCATTTT.

V usage is TRBV13 and J usage is TRBJ2-7; D may be TRBD1 (6 bases). The V end lost 3 bases, the J end lost 6 bases, and 15 bases lay between the germline ends. This CDR3 spans 14 amino acids. Germline V gene lookup returns CDR1 PRHDT and CDR2 FYEKMQ (reference sequence). In DNA form, the CDR3 reads TGTGCCAGCAGCTTCAGGGGACGAAGGCCCGAGCAGTACTTC. Protein: CASSFRGRRPEQYF.